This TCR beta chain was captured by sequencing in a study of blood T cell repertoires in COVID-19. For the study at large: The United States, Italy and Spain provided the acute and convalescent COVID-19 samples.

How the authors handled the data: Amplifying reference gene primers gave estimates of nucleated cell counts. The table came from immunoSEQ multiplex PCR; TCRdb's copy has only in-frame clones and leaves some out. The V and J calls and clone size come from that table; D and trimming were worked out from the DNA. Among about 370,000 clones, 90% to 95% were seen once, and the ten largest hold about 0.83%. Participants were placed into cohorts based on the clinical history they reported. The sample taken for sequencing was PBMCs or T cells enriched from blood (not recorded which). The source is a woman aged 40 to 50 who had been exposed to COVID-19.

The CDR3 protein is CASGRGDYEQYF. In nucleotides, the CDR3 is TGTGCCAGTGGCAGGGGGGACTACGAGCAGTACTTC. The chain recombines TRBV19 with TRBJ2-7, with a possible D match to TRBD1 (7 bases). This CDR3 region has 12 residues. V lost 8 bases and J 3 bases, leaving 11 bases between the germline ends. Germline values: CDR1 LNHDA, CDR2 SQIVND (reference sequence).